These 27 T cell receptor beta chains came from one sample sequenced in a study of T cell responses to AZD1222 COVID-19 vaccine. TCRdb's copy holds only in-frame clones and misses some; the assay was immunoSEQ multiplex PCR. The table lists approximately 100,000 clones, 70% to 90% of them singletons. Source: peripheral blood, taken 28 days after the second AZD1222 dose. The receptors come from an adult who received the AZD1222 COVID-19 vaccine.

V usage is TRBV27 and J usage is TRBJ2-7; D remains unclear. In germline, CDR1 is MNHEY, CDR2 SMNVEV (reference sequence). V shed 2 bases and J shed 1 base, with 9 bases lying between them. The CDR3 sequence is 14 residues long. Here the CDR3 reads CASSLSVRSYEQYF. The CDR3, as DNA: TGTGCCAGCAGTTTAAGTGTCAGATCCTACGAGCAGTACTTC.

This clone was seen a single time. V usage is TRBV7-8 and J usage is TRBJ1-5; 9 bases align to TRBD1. V gave up 3 bases and J gave up 7 bases; unmatched junction bases: 4. The germline V gene has CDR1 SGHVS and CDR2 FQNEAQ. This CDR3 is 14 amino acids long. Here the CDR3 DNA reads TGTGCCAGCAGCTTGGGGGACAGGGAGCAGCCCCAGCATTTT. Translating it yields CASSLGDREQPQHF.

This chain connects TRBV6-4 to TRBJ1-6, with a possible D match to TRBD1 (5 bases). The CDR3 runs to 14 residues. Germline V CDR1 and CDR2: MRHNA, SNTAGT. V lost 3 bases, J lost 7 bases, and 10 bases lay in between. The DNA of the CDR3 is TGTGCCAGCAGTGATGGGGCAGGGAATTCACCCCTCCACTTT. This translates into CASSDGAGNSPLHF.

This clone showed up just a few times. The gene calls are TRBV14 and TRBJ1-2; possibly TRBD1 for D (5 bases). This CDR3 spans 16 amino acids. Trimming took off 4 bases at V and 5 bases at J, with 20 bases between the two ends. The V gene's germline CDR1 is SGHDN and CDR2 FVKESK. The CDR3 is CASSLTWGGAGYGYTF. The CDR3 region has the DNA TGTGCCAGCAGCCTGACTTGGGGAGGAGCAGGGTATGGCTACACCTTC.

This sequence joins TRBV11-2 and TRBJ2-7; D not resolved. With 0 bases removed from V and 0 bases from J, the gap between germline ends came to 9 bases. The germline V gene encodes CDR1 SGHAT and CDR2 FQNNGV. The CDR3 sequence is 15 residues long. CDR3 residues: CASSLDQIRSYEQYF. CDR3 nucleotides: TGTGCCAGCAGCTTAGATCAGATACGCTCCTACGAGCAGTACTTC. Full variable domain (outside the CDR3, taken from reference TRBV11-2 and TRBJ2-7): EAGVAQSPRYKIIEKRQSVAFWCNPISGHATLYWYQQILGQGPKLLIQFQNNGVVDDSQLPKDRFSAERLKGVDSTLKIQPAKLEDSAVYLCASSLDQIRSYEQYFGPGTRLTVT.

This clone is a singleton in its sample. The V gene is TRBV12-3 or TRBV12-4, the J gene TRBJ1-6, with D unclear. This CDR3 comprises 12 residues. V was clipped by 3 bases and J by 7 bases, with 4 bases between them. The CDR3 DNA follows: TGTGCCAGCAGTTTTTGGAATTCACCCCTCCACTTT. Amino acid sequence: CASSFWNSPLHF.

The genes are TRBV28 and TRBJ2-1; D gene unclear. The V and J ends lost 1 base and 1 base respectively, with 5 bases between them. This CDR3 comprises 14 residues. The germline V gene encodes CDR1 MDHEN and CDR2 SYDVKM. The CDR3 DNA is TGTGCCAGCAGTTTATACTGGTCCTACAATGAGCAGTTCTTC. Translated, it gives CASSLYWSYNEQFF.

Only one count was recorded for this clone. The CDR3 DNA reads as TGCGCCAGCAGAATAGACAATGAGCAGTTCTTC. It specifies CASRIDNEQFF. The chain recombines TRBV5-1 with TRBJ2-1; D remains unclear. Germline-derived CDR1 and CDR2 are SGHRS and YFSETQ. CDR3 length: 11 residues. V lost 5 bases to trimming and J lost 5 bases, with 5 bases between them.

The rearrangement uses TRBV5-4 and TRBJ2-7, with TRBD1 matching 8 bases. CDR3 length: 14 residues. Unmatched junction bases numbered 4, after V lost 4 bases and J lost 1 base. The V gene's germline CDR1 is SGHNT and CDR2 YYREEE (reference sequence). The CDR3 here is CASSRDRLSYEQYF. The CDR3, as DNA: TGTGCCAGCAGCCGGGACAGGCTATCCTACGAGCAGTACTTC.

The rearrangement joins TRBV6-6 to TRBJ2-1; tentative D call: TRBD1 (5 bases). The germline V and J ends were trimmed by 2 bases and 7 bases, with 15 bases remaining between them. Germline CDR1 is MNHNY and CDR2 is SVGAGI (reference sequence). This CDR3 spans 15 amino acids. CDR3 region: CASSYKAGQRNEQFF. The DNA of the CDR3 is TGTGCCAGCAGTTACAAGGCAGGACAAAGGAATGAGCAGTTCTTC.

The rearrangement uses TRBV7-6 and TRBJ2-1; 12 nucleotides line up with TRBD2. With 4 bases clipped from V and 0 bases from J, the junction kept 1 base outside the gene matches. Germline V gene sequence: CDR1 SGHVS, CDR2 FNYEAQ. The CDR3 runs 16 residues. The CDR3 spells CASSSTSGSSYNEQFF. As DNA, the CDR3 is TGTGCCAGCAGCTCGACTAGCGGGAGCTCCTACAATGAGCAGTTCTTC.

The rearrangement joins TRBV6-1 to TRBJ2-1, with D possibly being TRBD2 (6 bases). The CDR3 sequence is 14 residues long. Germline V gene lookup returns CDR1 MNHNS and CDR2 SASEGT. The V end lost 3 bases, the J end lost 6 bases, and 12 bases lay between the germline ends. The CDR3 here is CASSDGGGSNEQFF. The CDR3 DNA sequence: TGTGCCAGCAGTGATGGGGGAGGAAGCAATGAGCAGTTCTTC.

V gene TRBV30 combines with J gene TRBJ1-1; D is uncertain. This CDR3 has 13 residues. CDR1 and CDR2 from the germline V gene are GTSNPN and SVGIG (reference sequence). The V end lost 0 bases, the J end lost 0 bases, and 5 bases lay between the germline ends. CDR3 bases: TGTGCCTGGAGTGTAGCAATGAACACTGAAGCTTTCTTT. Protein product: CAWSVAMNTEAFF.

V and J are TRBV20-1 and TRBJ1-1; no clear D. Trimming stripped 3 bases from V and 2 bases from J, with 16 bases between. Germline CDR1 is DFQATT and CDR2 is SNEGSKA (reference sequence). CDR3 length: 15 amino acids. CDR3 nucleotide sequence: TGCAGTGCTAGTATCACGAACCCGCTTAACACTGAAGCTTTCTTT. Protein sequence: CSASITNPLNTEAFF.

The chain carries TRBV23-1 and TRBJ1-3; unclear D gene. TRBV23-1 is an open reading frame whose function is uncertain. V lost 2 bases and J lost 0, with 14 bases in between. The CDR3 spans 17 residues. DNA for the CDR3: TGCGCCAGCAGTCAAGAGTTGGCCAGGCCCTCTGGAAACACCATATATTTT. This gives the protein CASSQELARPSGNTIYF.

Remarks on this clone: One junction end disagrees with the germline gene, perhaps due to a read error. V is TRBV9 and J is TRBJ1-6; no definite D call. The CDR3 spans 13 residues. Germline V lookup: CDR1 SGDLS, CDR2 YYNGEE. The CDR3 sequence is CASSPSHNSPLHF. The CDR3 bases are TGTGCCAGCAGTCCCTCCCATAATTCACCCCTCCACTTT.

CDR3 protein: CASSSTFGQGSYEQYF. The CDR3 DNA reads as TGTGCCAGCAGCTCCACCTTCGGCCAGGGCTCCTACGAGCAGTACTTC. This chain connects TRBV11-2 to TRBJ2-7, with D tentatively TRBD1 (5 bases). CDR1 is SGHAT and CDR2 is FQNNGV in the germline V gene. The CDR3 extends over 16 amino acids. V was trimmed by 4 bases and J by 0 bases, leaving 16 bases between them. The variable domain in full, with the rest retrieved from reference TRBV11-2 and TRBJ2-7, is EAGVAQSPRYKIIEKRQSVAFWCNPISGHATLYWYQQILGQGPKLLIQFQNNGVVDDSQLPKDRFSAERLKGVDSTLKIQPAKLEDSAVYLCASSSTFGQGSYEQYFGPGTRLTVT.

V usage is TRBV29-1 and J usage is TRBJ2-7; no definite D call. Looked up from germline, CDR1 is SQVTM and CDR2 is ANQGSEA. This CDR3 region has 13 residues. Trimming stripped 0 bases from V and 3 bases from J, with 9 bases between. The CDR3 reads CSVEESVNYEQYF. The CDR3 DNA follows: TGCAGCGTTGAAGAATCGGTGAACTACGAGCAGTACTTC.

The V call is TRBV10-3, the J call TRBJ2-5; D call uncertain. The CDR3 runs to 11 residues. Looked up from germline, CDR1 is ENHRY and CDR2 is SYGVKD. V was trimmed by 6 bases and J by 1 base, leaving 3 bases between them. The chain's CDR3 is CAIRSQETQYF. CDR3 nucleotide sequence: TGTGCCATCAGGAGCCAAGAGACCCAGTACTTC.

This clone was recorded only once. The V call is TRBV11-2, the J call TRBJ1-1; D is unresolved. Germline loops: CDR1 SGHAT, CDR2 FQNNGV. The CDR3 has 13 amino acids. Trimming removed 2 bases at V and 4 bases at J, with 8 bases between. CDR3 amino acids: CASSLQGFTEAFF. The CDR3 nucleotides read TGTGCCAGCAGCTTACAAGGGTTCACTGAAGCTTTCTTT.

The DNA for the CDR3 is TGTGCCTGGAGTGTAGGGACAAATAATCAGCCCCAGCATTTT. It encodes CAWSVGTNNQPQHF. This chain joins TRBV30 and TRBJ1-5; D perhaps matches TRBD1 (6 bases). The CDR3 consists of 14 residues. V was shortened by 0 bases and J by 4 bases, with 10 bases between the two germline ends. Germline-derived CDR1 and CDR2 are GTSNPN and SVGIG (reference sequence).

This rearrangement joins TRBV27 to TRBJ2-5; D gene uncertain. Germline assignment: CDR1 MNHEY and CDR2 SMNVEV (reference sequence). V dropped 5 bases and J dropped 0 bases, with 7 bases sitting between them. CDR3 length: 13 amino acids. The CDR3 nucleotides are TGTGCCAGCAGTCAAAACTACCAAGAGACCCAGTACTTC. Amino acid sequence: CASSQNYQETQYF.

The J gene is TRBJ2-1, the V gene TRBV12-3 or TRBV12-4; a possible D gene is TRBD2 (6 bases). The ends were cut back, 4 bases at V and 9 bases at J, with 13 bases in the middle. The CDR3 loop spans 13 amino acids. Here the CDR3 reads CASSSPGRGEQFF. DNA for the CDR3: TGTGCCAGCAGTTCTCCCGGGAGAGGTGAGCAGTTCTTC.

The chain couples TRBV2 to TRBJ2-4; D is undetermined. CDR3 size: 13 residues. Trimming shortened V by 4 bases and J by 4 bases, and 8 bases separated the two germline ends. Germline CDR1 SNHLY, CDR2 FYNNEI. The CDR3 sequence: CASSASPKNIQYF. CDR3 sequence (DNA): TGTGCCAGCAGTGCGTCCCCGAAAAACATTCAGTACTTC.

This chain connects TRBV4-1 to TRBJ2-1; TRBD2 might be the D (6 bases). The germline CDR1 and CDR2 sequences are MGHRA and YSYEKL. This CDR3 spans 15 amino acids. The V and J ends lost 3 bases and 8 bases respectively, with 17 bases between them. The CDR3 here is CASSQGTSPFDEQFF. CDR3 DNA: TGCGCCAGCAGCCAGGGAACTAGCCCGTTCGATGAGCAGTTCTTC.

This clone was recorded a few times. This sequence joins TRBV7-7 and TRBJ2-1, with 10 bases identical to TRBD2. Germline CDR1 and CDR2: SSHAT and FNYEAQ (reference sequence). CDR3 length: 14 amino acids. V was clipped by 3 bases and J by 10 bases; unmatched bases: 6. In DNA, the CDR3 is TGTGCCAGCAGCTTGCGGCTAGCGGGAGAGGAGCAGTTCTTC. Translated: CASSLRLAGEEQFF.

The gene calls are TRBV7-6 and TRBJ2-2; D might be TRBD2 (6 bases). This CDR3 spans 12 amino acids. V was shortened by 8 bases and J by 4 bases, with 8 bases between the two germline ends. In germline, CDR1 is SGHVS, CDR2 FNYEAQ. In DNA, the CDR3 is TGTGCCAGCGCGCGGGGCACCGGGGAGCTGTTTTTT. Its protein product is CASARGTGELFF.